This T cell receptor beta chain originates from a study of cytomegalovirus exposure and HLA in healthy donors. Overall study results and limits: In vitro, three CMV-associated chains proved specific for CMV antigens.

The germline gives CDR1 SQVTM, CDR2 ANQGSEA. Trimming cost V 4 bases and J 7 bases, with 13 bases left between them. The CDR3 has 12 residues. PCR involved 60 Vbeta and 13 Jbeta primers. Profiled with immunoSEQ multiplex PCR; TCRdb holds only in-frame clones, not every one. The sample consists of fewer than 200,000 clones, about four fifths of them appearing once. Notes on this clone: Antigen: not known.

Sequences were obtained from PBMCs. This receptor was identified in a man under 40 in good health and CMV-seronegative. The chain joins TRBV29-1 to TRBJ1-2; perhaps TRBD1 as D (6 bases). CDR3 sequence (DNA): TGCAGCGTTGGAGGGGGATCTACTGGCTACACCTTC. Translated: CSVGGGSTGYTF. The whole variable domain, remainder taken from reference TRBV29-1 and TRBJ1-2, is SAVISQKPSRDICQRGTSLTIQCQVDSQVTMMFWYRQQPGQSLTLIATANQGSEATYESGFVIDKFPISRPNLTFSTLTVSNMSPEDSSIYLCSVGGGSTGYTFGSGTRLTVV.